The next 22 T cell receptor beta chains were all read from a single sample in a study of T-cell reconstitution after alpha-beta-depleted transplantation in children. It was with unique molecular identifiers that the TCRbeta library was prepared. TCRdb processed the PCR reads anew with MiXCR; each CDR3 protein has one entry. The data show approximately 800,000 distinct CDR3 sequences, roughly 15% seen once. The sequenced sample was PBMCs, mostly from graft donor cells, obtained 360 days after TCRalphabeta/CD19-depleted stem cell transplant. All receptors derive from a male patient between 5 and 17 years old who had a stem cell transplant for acute lymphoblastic leukemia, so the T cells may come from the graft donor.

This clonotype was counted only a few times. The gene calls are TRBV10-3 and TRBJ2-7; possible D gene TRBD1, 5 bases. The CDR3 contains 14 residues. Trimming left V 2 bases short and J 1 base short, with 9 bases between. The germline gives CDR1 ENHRY, CDR2 SYGVKD. The CDR3 region has the DNA TGTGCCATCAGTGAGCCCAGGGAATCCTACGAGCAGTACTTC. This gives the protein CAISEPRESYEQYF.

This chain links TRBV20-1 with TRBJ1-5, with 7 bases lining up with TRBD1. With V trimmed by 6 bases and J by 2 bases, 13 bases remained unmatched. This CDR3 region has 16 residues. Looked up from germline, CDR1 is DFQATT and CDR2 is SNEGSKA (reference sequence). CDR3 DNA sequence: TGCAGTGCCCGCGGGAAGGGGGCGTACGGCAATCAGCCCCAGCATTTT. Translation: CSARGKGAYGNQPQHF.

There are a few counts of this clonotype. This chain joins TRBV5-6 and TRBJ2-7, with D possibly TRBD2 on 5 matching bases. Germline V CDR1 and CDR2: SGHDT, YYEEEE. With 0 bases removed from V and 5 bases from J, the gap between germline ends came to 12 bases. There are 14 residues in the CDR3. The CDR3 DNA reads as TGTGCCAGCAGCTTGGTCTGGGCTAGCAACGAGCAGTACTTC. Translated: CASSLVWASNEQYF.

The rearrangement joins TRBV29-1 to TRBJ2-7; D uncertain. Trimming removed 1 base from V and 3 bases from J, with 10 bases in between. From germline, CDR1 is SQVTM and CDR2 ANQGSEA. CDR3 size: 13 residues. The CDR3 reads CSVEADPNYEQYF. CDR3 nucleotides: TGCAGCGTTGAAGCCGACCCAAACTACGAGCAGTACTTC.

The table lists this clonotype with a few counts. The V call is TRBV7-9, the J call TRBJ2-3; 7 bases map to TRBD1. The CDR3 is 16 residues long. Germline CDR1 reads SEHNR; CDR2 reads FQNEAQ (reference sequence). The junction had 9 bases not matched to a gene; V was cut back by 4 bases and J by 2 bases. The chain's CDR3 is CASSWRQGVTTDTQYF. The CDR3 coding sequence is TGTGCCAGCAGCTGGCGACAGGGCGTCACCACAGATACGCAGTATTTT.

This chain joins TRBV3-1 and TRBJ1-4, with 8 bases aligning to TRBD1. Looked up from germline, CDR1 is LGHDT and CDR2 is YNNKEL (reference sequence). J lost 5 bases, V lost 2 bases, and 7 bases had no gene match. The length of the CDR3 is 16 residues. The CDR3 nucleotides read TGTGCCAGCAGCCAACCGGGACAGGTGACGAATGAAAAACTGTTTTTT. Translated: CASSQPGQVTNEKLFF.

The genes are TRBV5-1 and TRBJ2-5; 8 positions match TRBD2. Germline V gene data show CDR1 as SGHRS and CDR2 as YFSETQ. The junction had 11 bases not matched to a gene; V was cut back by 1 base and J by 6 bases. The CDR3 is 16 amino acids. The CDR3 reads CASSLSIAGGVQTQYF. CDR3 sequence (DNA): TGCGCCAGCAGCTTGTCCATCGCGGGAGGCGTACAGACCCAGTACTTC.

A remark on this clonotype: A far larger clone is just one base off, so this is likely a read error. The gene calls are TRBV27 and TRBJ2-7; 7 bases are shared with TRBD1. CDR3 length equals 14 residues. The trim removed 2 bases at V and 4 bases at J, leaving 5 bases unmatched. Germline V CDR1 and CDR2: MNHEY, SMNVEV (reference sequence). The CDR3 reads CASSLGQAGYEQYF. The CDR3, as DNA: TGTGCCAGCAGTTTAGGACAGGCTGGTTACGAGCAGTACTTC.

This rearrangement joins TRBV11-2 to TRBJ2-3, with 11 bases lining up with TRBD2. The CDR3 has 16 residues. The V gene's germline CDR1 is SGHAT and CDR2 FQNNGV. The trim removed 1 base at V and 4 bases at J, leaving 4 bases unmatched. CDR3 sequence: CASSLVAGGQADTQYF. CDR3 DNA: TGTGCCAGCAGCTTAGTAGCGGGAGGGCAGGCAGATACGCAGTATTTT.

This clonotype was observed a handful of times. The V gene is TRBV5-1, the J gene TRBJ1-3; no clear D gene. The CDR3 extends over 14 amino acids. Trimming stripped 5 bases from V and 0 bases from J, with 9 bases between. Germline V CDR1 and CDR2: SGHRS, YFSETQ. In nucleotides, the CDR3 is TGCGCCAGCAGTTCCGGGAGCTCTGGAAACACCATATATTTT. It is translated as CASSSGSSGNTIYF. Complete variable domain (other parts from reference TRBV5-1 and TRBJ1-3): KAGVTQTPRYLIKTRGQQVTLSCSPISGHRSVSWYQQTPGQGLQFLFEYFSETQRNKGNFPGRFSGRQFSNSRSEMNVSTLELGDSALYLCASSSGSSGNTIYFGEGSWLTVV.

The chain links TRBV5-6 to TRBJ2-5, with D possibly being TRBD1 or TRBD2 (5 bases each). CDR1 and CDR2 from the germline V gene are SGHDT and YYEEEE. The length of the CDR3 is 14 residues. The V end was cut by 4 bases, the J end by 5 bases, with 15 bases between. The CDR3 is CASSAAFWGETQYF. The CDR3 DNA reads as TGTGCCAGCAGCGCGGCCTTCTGGGGGGAGACCCAGTACTTC. The full variable domain, with the rest looked up from reference TRBV5-6 and TRBJ2-5, is DAGVTQSPTHLIKTRGQQVTLRCSPKSGHDTVSWYQQALGQGPQFIFQYYEEEERQRGNFPDRFSGHQFPNYSSELNVNALLLGDSALYLCASSAAFWGETQYFGPGTRLLVL.

The sample holds many counts of this clonotype. V usage is TRBV12-3 or TRBV12-4 and J usage is TRBJ1-3; the D is unclear. The CDR3 loop spans 14 amino acids. The V gene lost 3 bases and the J gene lost 0 bases, with 6 bases spanning the gap. The CDR3, as DNA: TGTGCCAGCAGTTTTGCCGGCTCTGGAAACACCATATATTTT. It codes for CASSFAGSGNTIYF.

The table lists this clonotype with a few counts. The chain joins TRBV29-1 to TRBJ2-2; D uncertain. Trimming pared 6 bases from V and 0 bases from J, leaving 8 bases between. The V gene's germline CDR1 is SQVTM and CDR2 ANQGSEA. The CDR3 has 13 amino acids. The CDR3 is CSVRWANTGELFF. The CDR3 DNA follows: TGCAGCGTCCGATGGGCGAACACCGGGGAGCTGTTTTTT.

This clonotype was recorded a few times. The rearrangement links TRBV3-1 to TRBJ1-3; D unresolved. Trimming left V 1 base short and J 4 bases short, with 8 bases between. This CDR3 is 14 amino acids long. Germline CDR1 reads LGHDT; CDR2 reads YNNKEL (reference sequence). CDR3 protein: CASSQVHIGNTIYF. The CDR3 DNA is TGTGCCAGCAGCCAAGTCCACATCGGAAACACCATATATTTT.

This clonotype occurred once. The gene calls are TRBV30 and TRBJ2-5; D is uncertain. Germline V gene lookup returns CDR1 GTSNPN and CDR2 SVGIG (reference sequence). This CDR3 is built from 10 residues. V was clipped by 2 bases and J by 7 bases, with 5 bases between them. The CDR3 coding sequence is TGTGCCTGGAGTTCTGGGACCCAGTACTTC. Translation gives CAWSSGTQYF.

This sequence joins TRBV10-1 and TRBJ2-1, with 10 bases matching TRBD2. Germline values: CDR1 WNHNN, CDR2 SYGVQD (reference sequence). Unmatched junction bases numbered 7, after V lost 0 bases and J lost 2 bases. The CDR3 spans 18 residues. The CDR3 reads CASSESPSGRFPYNEQFF. In DNA, the CDR3 is TGCGCCAGCAGTGAGTCACCTAGCGGGAGATTTCCCTACAATGAGCAGTTCTTC.

This chain uses TRBV6-5 with TRBJ2-1; unclear D gene. This CDR3 has 14 amino acids. The V gene lost 0 bases and the J gene lost 5 bases, with 8 bases spanning the gap. The germline V gene encodes CDR1 MNHEY and CDR2 SVGAGI. The CDR3 DNA reads TGTGCCAGCAGTTACTCGATAGGCAACAATGAGCAGTTCTTC. This translates into CASSYSIGNNEQFF.

This clonotype was picked up many times. The gene calls are TRBV20-1 and TRBJ1-5, with D possibly being TRBD1 (5 bases). CDR3 length equals 16 residues. Between the trimmed V and J ends, which lost 2 bases and 3 bases, there was a span of 17 bases. Germline V gene lookup returns CDR1 DFQATT and CDR2 SNEGSKA (reference sequence). The CDR3 reads CSARNPLDSYNQPQHF. Written as DNA, the CDR3 is TGCAGTGCTAGAAACCCTCTAGACAGTTACAATCAGCCCCAGCATTTT.

Only a few counts were recorded for this clonotype. The chain uses TRBV12-5 and TRBJ2-1, with a tentative D call TRBD1 (5 bases). Germline V gene lookup returns CDR1 LGHNT and CDR2 FRNRAP. Trimming stripped 6 bases from V and 9 bases from J, with 15 bases between. The CDR3 length is 13 residues. Here the CDR3 DNA reads TGTGCTAGTGGAGGACACTCAAAGGGTGAGCAGTTCTTC. This gives the protein CASGGHSKGEQFF.

The chain carries TRBV12-3 or TRBV12-4 and TRBJ1-5, with D tentatively TRBD1 (6 bases). V was cut by 7 bases and J by 7 bases, with 17 bases left in between. CDR3 length equals 14 residues. The CDR3 nucleotides read TGTGCCAGCACCACCGACAGGAAGGACCAGCCCCAGCATTTT. Encoded protein: CASTTDRKDQPQHF.

V gene TRBV10-1 combines with J gene TRBJ2-5, with 15 bases lining up with TRBD2. Trimming at V came to 1 base and at J to 6 bases, leaving 6 bases not matched to a gene. Germline values: CDR1 WNHNN, CDR2 SYGVQD (reference sequence). The length of the CDR3 is 17 residues. The CDR3 loop is CASSEWGTSGRQKTQYF. In nucleotides, the CDR3 is TGCGCCAGCAGTGAGTGGGGGACTAGCGGGAGGCAGAAGACCCAGTACTTC.

This clonotype has a handful of counts. The chain is built from TRBV14 and TRBJ2-5; 7 bases are shared with TRBD1. This CDR3 spans 15 amino acids. J lost 1 base, V lost 6 bases, and 8 bases had no gene match. CDR1 is SGHDN and CDR2 is FVKESK in the germline V gene. The CDR3 coding sequence is TGTGCCAGCAGTAGAAGACAGGGATTCCAAGAGACCCAGTACTTC. Encoded protein: CASSRRQGFQETQYF.